This is a list of T cell receptor beta chains from one sample in a study of lymphopenia after photon versus proton radiotherapy. Using immunoSEQ multiplex PCR, the repertoire was profiled, and TCRdb retains in-frame clones only, with some absent. Among more than 80,000 clones listed, 83% were seen once. Sample: peripheral blood, taken from a patient treated with proton-based radiotherapy. These receptor sequences come from a man in his sixties with pancreatic cancer. Each CDR3 is given with its conserved first and last residue. D genes are given only for firm matches. Some rows mark clone size as missing; the rest say once, few, many or name a class of expanded clone.

clone size: NA; D gene: NA; V gene: TRBV4-3; CDR3 length: 16; J gene: TRBJ2-3; CDR3 DNA: TGCGCCAGCAGCCAAGTAGGTTCCGCTAGCACAGATACGCAGTATTTT; CDR3 protein: CASSQVGSASTDTQYF
clone size: NA; D gene: TRBD2; V gene: TRBV5-4; CDR3 length: 15; J gene: TRBJ2-1; CDR3 DNA: TGTGCCAGCAGCTTGTATATAGGGAGGGCCGAGAATCAGTTCTTC; CDR3 protein: CASSLYIGRAENQFF
clone size: NA; D gene: TRBD1; V gene: TRBV28; CDR3 length: 14; J gene: TRBJ1-4; CDR3 DNA: TGTGCCAGCAGTAGACAGGGGCAGAATGAAAAACTGTTTTTT; CDR3 protein: CASSRQGQNEKLFF
clone size: NA; D gene: TRBD2; V gene: TRBV28; CDR3 length: 15; J gene: TRBJ2-1; CDR3 DNA: TGTGCCAGCAGCTTACCCTTAGCGGGAGTAGATGAGCAGTTCTTC; CDR3 protein: CASSLPLAGVDEQFF
clone size: NA; D gene: NA; V gene: TRBV6-1; CDR3 length: 17; J gene: TRBJ2-3; CDR3 DNA: TGTGCCAGCAGTGAAGCGGTGGGCAGTTTGGGCACAGATACGCAGTATTTT; CDR3 protein: CASSEAVGSLGTDTQYF
clone size: NA; D gene: TRBD1; V gene: TRBV5-1; CDR3 length: 17; J gene: TRBJ1-3; CDR3 DNA: TGCGCCAGCCGCCGATTCGGGGACAGGGGATTGGGAAACACCATATATTTT; CDR3 protein: CASRRFGDRGLGNTIYF
clone size: NA; D gene: NA; V gene: TRBV10-3; CDR3 length: 14; J gene: TRBJ2-3; CDR3 DNA: TGTGCCATCAGTGAAGGGGGTCGGACAGATACGCAGTATTTT; CDR3 protein: CAISEGGRTDTQYF
clone size: NA; D gene: NA; V gene: TRBV30; CDR3 length: 12; J gene: TRBJ2-7; CDR3 DNA: TGTGCCTGGGGGCTAGGGTTAGGCGAGCAGTACTTC; CDR3 protein: CAWGLGLGEQYF
clone size: NA; D gene: NA; V gene: TRBV5-1; CDR3 length: 16; J gene: TRBJ1-3; CDR3 DNA: TGCGCCAGCAGCCTGGTCGGGTTAGACTCTGGAAACACCATATATTTT; CDR3 protein: CASSLVGLDSGNTIYF
clone size: NA; D gene: NA; V gene: TRBV28; CDR3 length: 16; J gene: TRBJ1-3; CDR3 DNA: TGTGCCAGCATCTCGGGACAAACCTTAACTGGAAACACCATATATTTT; CDR3 protein: CASISGQTLTGNTIYF
clone size: NA; D gene: TRBD2; V gene: TRBV19; CDR3 length: 15; J gene: TRBJ2-1; CDR3 DNA: TGTGCCAGTACCGTAAGGCTAGCGGGAGGTAATGAGCAGTTCTTC; CDR3 protein: CASTVRLAGGNEQFF
clone size: NA; D gene: TRBD1; V gene: TRBV29-1; CDR3 length: 17; J gene: TRBJ2-4; CDR3 DNA: TGCAGCGTTGAAGGAACGACAGGGGCAGGGGATTTGAACATTCAGTACTTC; CDR3 protein: CSVEGTTGAGDLNIQYF
clone size: NA; D gene: NA; V gene: TRBV5-1; CDR3 length: 17; J gene: TRBJ1-1; CDR3 DNA: TGCGCCAGCAGATTTGGGAATGGACAGACACTGAACACTGAAGCTTTCTTT; CDR3 protein: CASRFGNGQTLNTEAFF
clone size: NA; D gene: NA; V gene: TRBV11-1; CDR3 length: 13; J gene: TRBJ2-7; CDR3 DNA: TGTGCCAGCAGCTTCGGTGAGCTCTACGAGCAGTACTTC; CDR3 protein: CASSFGELYEQYF
clone size: NA; D gene: TRBD1; V gene: TRBV18; CDR3 length: 16; J gene: TRBJ1-1; CDR3 DNA: TGTGCCAGCTCACCCCGACAGGGGGCGAGGAACACTGAAGCTTTCTTT; CDR3 protein: CASSPRQGARNTEAFF
clone size: NA; D gene: NA; V gene: TRBV19; CDR3 length: 13; J gene: TRBJ1-1; CDR3 DNA: TGTGCCAGTAGTATAAGGGGCGTCACTGAAGCTTTCTTT; CDR3 protein: CASSIRGVTEAFF
clone size: NA; D gene: TRBD2; V gene: TRBV13; CDR3 length: 16; J gene: TRBJ2-7; CDR3 DNA: TGTGCCAGCAGCTTAGTTGGCGGGAGGCGGGCCTACGAGCAGTACTTC; CDR3 protein: CASSLVGGRRAYEQYF
clone size: NA; D gene: TRBD1; V gene: TRBV6-1; CDR3 length: 15; J gene: TRBJ2-7; CDR3 DNA: TGTGCCAGCAGTTTCCAGACAGGGGCCTCCTACGAGCAGTACTTC; CDR3 protein: CASSFQTGASYEQYF
clone size: NA; D gene: NA; V gene: TRBV21-1; CDR3 length: 15; J gene: TRBJ1-3; CDR3 DNA: TGTGCCAGCAGCAAAGGTGCAGGGGATGGAAACACCATATATTTT; CDR3 protein: CASSKGAGDGNTIYF
clone size: NA; D gene: TRBD2; V gene: TRBV7-8; CDR3 length: 14; J gene: TRBJ2-3; CDR3 DNA: TGTGCCAGCAGCACGGGACTAGGGGCAGATACGCAGTATTTT; CDR3 protein: CASSTGLGADTQYF
clone size: NA; D gene: TRBD1; V gene: TRBV25-1; CDR3 length: 15; J gene: TRBJ2-7; CDR3 DNA: TGTGCCAGCAGTGAATGGGGACAGGGGACCTACGAGCAGTACTTC; CDR3 protein: CASSEWGQGTYEQYF
clone size: NA; D gene: TRBD1; V gene: TRBV19; CDR3 length: 16; J gene: TRBJ2-2; CDR3 DNA: TGTGCCAGTAGTTGGGGACAGCCCTCGAACACCGGGGAGCTGTTTTTT; CDR3 protein: CASSWGQPSNTGELFF
clone size: NA; D gene: TRBD1; V gene: TRBV6-4; CDR3 length: 15; J gene: TRBJ2-1; CDR3 DNA: TGTGCCAGCAGTCAGCGAGGGACAGGTATCAATGAGCAGTTCTTC; CDR3 protein: CASSQRGTGINEQFF
clone size: NA; D gene: NA; V gene: TRBV25-1; CDR3 length: 14; J gene: TRBJ2-6; CDR3 DNA: TGTGCCAGCAGCCGAGATGCGGGGGCCAACGTCCTGACTTTC; CDR3 protein: CASSRDAGANVLTF
clone size: NA; D gene: NA; V gene: TRBV6-5; CDR3 length: 14; J gene: TRBJ2-1; CDR3 DNA: TGTGCCAGCGCCCGGGGATTAAGCGACAATGAGCAGTTCTTC; CDR3 protein: CASARGLSDNEQFF
clone size: NA; D gene: TRBD1; V gene: TRBV9; CDR3 length: 16; J gene: TRBJ2-6; CDR3 DNA: TGTGCCAGCACCCGGGGACAGGACTCTGGGGCCAACGTCCTGACTTTC; CDR3 protein: CASTRGQDSGANVLTF
clone size: NA; D gene: TRBD1; V gene: TRBV14; CDR3 length: 15; J gene: TRBJ2-7; CDR3 DNA: TGTGCCAGCAGCCAAGGCAGGACAGGGGTCTACGAGCAGTACTTC; CDR3 protein: CASSQGRTGVYEQYF
clone size: NA; D gene: NA; V gene: TRBV11-3; CDR3 length: 12; J gene: TRBJ1-4; CDR3 DNA: TGTGCCAGCAGCTTAGCAGGGGAAAAACTGTTTTTT; CDR3 protein: CASSLAGEKLFF
clone size: once; D gene: NA; V gene: TRBV6-1; CDR3 length: 12; J gene: TRBJ1-4; CDR3 DNA: TGTGCCAGCAGTGAATTTGGAGATACACTGTTTTTT; CDR3 protein: CASSEFGDTLFF